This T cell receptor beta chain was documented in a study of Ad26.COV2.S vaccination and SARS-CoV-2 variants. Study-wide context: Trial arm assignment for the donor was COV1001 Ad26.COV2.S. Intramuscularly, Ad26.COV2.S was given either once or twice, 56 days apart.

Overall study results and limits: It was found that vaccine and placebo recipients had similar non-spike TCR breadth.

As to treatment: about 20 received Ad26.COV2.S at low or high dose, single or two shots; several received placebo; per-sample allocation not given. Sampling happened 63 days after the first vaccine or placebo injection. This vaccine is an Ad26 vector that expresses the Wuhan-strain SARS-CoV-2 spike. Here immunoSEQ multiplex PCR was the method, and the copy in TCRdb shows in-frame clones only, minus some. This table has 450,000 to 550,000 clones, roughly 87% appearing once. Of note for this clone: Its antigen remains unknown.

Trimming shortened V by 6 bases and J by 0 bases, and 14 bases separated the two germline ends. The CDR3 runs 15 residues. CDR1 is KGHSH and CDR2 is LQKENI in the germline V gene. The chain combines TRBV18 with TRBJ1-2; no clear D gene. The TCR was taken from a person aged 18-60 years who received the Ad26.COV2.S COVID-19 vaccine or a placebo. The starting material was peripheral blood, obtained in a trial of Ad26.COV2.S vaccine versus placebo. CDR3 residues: CASSLGSGTNYGYTF. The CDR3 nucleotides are TGTGCCAGCTCGTTGGGGTCGGGGACTAACTATGGCTACACCTTC.